Listed below are T cell receptor beta chains from one sample, sequenced in a study of vaccination effects on CD4 cells after COVID-19. Their cognate antigens are unknown. The table came from immunoSEQ multiplex PCR; TCRdb's copy has only in-frame clones and leaves some out. Found here are 40,000 to 45,000 clones, less than 85% of them singletons; the top ten hold about 3.8%. This sample comprised CD4+ T cells from PBMCs cultured without peptide, obtained after COVID-19 vaccination. These TCRs come from a human donor who had a prior SARS-CoV-2 infection. The CDR3 runs from the conserved cysteine through the conserved F or W. The size of a clone is reported for some rows only, either as once, few or many, or as a class for expanded clones.

TRBV5-1,TRBJ1-2,NA,CASYAGGADYGYTF
TRBV5-1,TRBJ2-2,NA,CASSTWTSGSVINTGELFF
TRBV9,TRBJ2-1,NA,CASSVGLAGVGEQFF
TRBV12-3/TRBV12-4,TRBJ1-4,NA,CASSRRREKLFF
TRBV6-4,TRBJ1-6,NA,CASSQQGASSPLHF
TRBV4-1,TRBJ2-5,NA,CASSLDRGLLETQYF
TRBV20-1,TRBJ1-1,NA,CSARDERAFF
TRBV4-3,TRBJ2-5,NA,CASSRDGRTEETQYF
TRBV21-1,TRBJ1-1,NA,CASSKVPAGLGEAFF
TRBV19,TRBJ2-3,NA,CASSIVGQSGTQYF
TRBV7-9,TRBJ2-3,NA,CASSLGDRGTSTDTQYF
TRBV18,TRBJ2-7,few,CASSPPGGEQYF
TRBV6-6,TRBJ1-6,NA,CASSPRRQDISPLHF
TRBV11-3,TRBJ1-1,many,CASSSDGGHTEAFF
TRBV5-4,TRBJ2-5,NA,CASSLASQETQYF
TRBV4-3,TRBJ2-7,NA,CASSRQLAGEVYEQYF
TRBV6-5,TRBJ2-1,NA,CASSLGLAGGVEQFF
TRBV7-8,TRBJ2-7,NA,CASSLQGPLNYEQYF
TRBV11-3,TRBJ2-7,NA,CASSLAPTYEQYF
TRBV5-1,TRBJ2-2,NA,CASSQGLALATGELFF
TRBV29-1,TRBJ1-5,NA,CSVQATGNQPQHF
TRBV27,TRBJ2-7,NA,CASRLAGVSYEQYF
TRBV5-8,TRBJ1-5,NA,CASSYPDRGRGQPQHF
TRBV19,TRBJ1-1,NA,CASSILPGGNTEAFF
TRBV4-2,TRBJ2-1,NA,CASSQDRPANEQFF
TRBV5-4,TRBJ1-2,once,CASSYSQGADGYTF
TRBV6-5,TRBJ2-3,NA,CASRRPGAADTQYF
TRBV5-1,TRBJ2-7,NA,CASSPTPTGSSDEQYF
TRBV5-8,TRBJ1-1,NA,CASSLYRGNTEAFF
TRBV7-8,TRBJ2-5,NA,CASGTYQETQYF
TRBV4-1,TRBJ2-5,NA,CASSPRDNHQETQYF
TRBV7-2,TRBJ2-3,once,CASSLISTGGTDTQYF
TRBV24-1,TRBJ1-4,NA,CATSRGGAEEKLFF
TRBV18,TRBJ1-3,NA,CASSLRAGNTIYF
TRBV19,TRBJ2-5,NA,CASSISVYQETQYF
TRBV6-5,TRBJ1-2,NA,CASSLGQGFYGYTF
TRBV23-1,TRBJ2-2,NA,CASSHPGEGRNTGELFF
TRBV5-6,TRBJ2-2,NA,CASSLSGYRDFAGELFF
TRBV5-1,TRBJ2-1,NA,CASSKGSGGAYNEQFF
TRBV6-5,TRBJ2-7,once,CASSYSGETGVEQYF
TRBV11-3,TRBJ2-2,NA,CASSPHYLAGGPGELFF
TRBV18,TRBJ2-7,NA,CASSPLDRGPEQYF